The sequence of this T cell receptor (beta chain) was determined in a study of shared clonotypes between healthy human individuals (TCRdb year 2020). At the level of the whole study: The cohort included three men and a couple of women between 18 and 49 years of age. Between about 0.94 and 8.9 billion PBMCs per donor were obtained by leukapheresis. To estimate repertoire size and how much clonotypes are shared between individuals, the study performed deep sequencing of blood TCR repertoires from a few healthy adults. Different laboratories and diverse techniques were used to prepare libraries and sequence TCR repertoires, to increase sequencing depth and limit assay-specific biases. For each donor, CD4 naive and CD4 memory were each given three plates, CD8 naive was given two plates, and CD8 memory was given one plate. Broad study findings and their caveats: Larger estimated clonotype richness was generally found for naive subsets than for memory subsets. The genetic and exposure-history diversity represented was limited by the small number of donors. Pairwise subsampling led to the expectation that sequencing depth would affect the degree of clonotype sharing among donors. Higher generation probabilities were observed for clonotypes shared by all four sorted-subset donors than for non-shared clonotypes. Across a handful of donors, roughly 5.4% of naive CD4, 3% to 4% of naive CD8, 2.3% of memory CD4, and roughly 0.41% of memory CD8 clonotypes were shared. Even with the large sequencing depth, rarefaction of the sorted-subset datasets indicated that sequencing was incomplete. Sampling was restricted to blood, and TCR repertoires in tissue are likely to differ from TCR repertoires in blood.

TCR CDR3 regions were amplified from genomic DNA by multiplex PCR using the deep immunoSEQ assay. Extracted genomic DNA from each cell subset was spread evenly across all wells of several immunoSEQ 96-well plates, with each plate serving as a replicate. For sorted subsets, 150 to 250 ng genomic DNA, equal to some 30,000 T cell genomes, was loaded into each replicate PCR. Purified libraries were measured with a Qubit 3.0 fluorometer, size-checked on a Bioanalyzer 2100, and measured again with the KAPA Library Quantification kit. Each immunoSEQ 96-well plate was sequenced on its own single-read 150-cycle Illumina NextSeq 550 flow cell. Per the authors' processing: The immunoSEQ output contained only junctional sequences without quality scores, so filtering could not match that applied to full-length reads. Sequences were annotated with PyIR, a Python wrapper for IgBLAST v1.9, using IMGT germline references to assign V/J genes and CDR3. Reads were filtered out if the reads had weak V/J assignments (E-value above 1e-6), no CDR3, stop codons, out-of-frame junctions, or ambiguous translated residues. V3J clonotypes were defined as sequences sharing an identical inferred V gene, J gene, and CDR3 amino acid sequence. The percentage overlap between two repertoires was calculated by dividing the number of shared unique clonotypes by the size of the smaller repertoire. Richness of each repertoire was evaluated using RTK rarefaction, the Chao1 estimator, and Recon v2.1 estimates of unobserved clonotypes. Generation probabilities were computed with OLGA for all TCRbeta clonotypes obtained by the gDNA method from a few donors. The immuneACCESS repertoire file appears here via TCRdb, limited to in-frame rearrangements. These files lack a portion of the clones; in checked studies, under half of the deficit traces to unresolved V genes, and the cause of the others is not known. The V and J calls and clone size were taken over from that table, and D and trimming were inferred from the DNA. The sample has about 1.4 million clones on record, roughly 96% of them singletons. Over 1% of the sample rests with the top ten.

Donors were healthy HIV-negative adults with no recently reported acute infections or vaccinations. All donors were Caucasian adults living in Nashville, Tennessee, USA. Magnetic negative selection was used to enrich CD4+ T cells, after which naive cells were positively selected on CD45RA and the negative fraction became the memory subset. Blood was obtained by leukapheresis, after which PBMCs were separated by Ficoll-Histopaque density gradient centrifugation and cryopreserved in liquid nitrogen vapor phase. Analytical flow cytometry was used to check the purity and quantity of every magnetically sorted T cell population. From each sorted fraction, genomic DNA was isolated and quantified by UV absorbance on a Nanodrop 2000c. Measured from the cysteine to the phenylalanine, the CDR3 is 13 residues long. Only the CDR3 part of the read is kept: 39 bases, read in frame from the first base. The germline V gene supplies CDR1 SGHRS and CDR2 YFSETQ. Trimming takes 7 bases from V and 1 base from J, and the germline ends sit 8 bases apart.

Regarding this clone: Its antigen is currently not known. Base qualities are not recorded, but no much larger clone differs from it by a single base.

The sequenced sample consisted of naive CD4+ T cells sorted from blood. The cell subset or site tag for this specimen amounts to: CD45RA+ positively selected. This receptor was obtained from a man younger than 45 in good health. The chain couples TRBV5-1 to TRBJ2-2, with the D gene call left open. The CDR3 protein: CASDQGNTGELFF. The bases read TGCGCCAGCGACCAAGGGAACACCGGGGAGCTGTTTTTT. Extended through the reference TRBV5-1 and TRBJ2-2 proteins, this CDR3 yields the full variable domain: KAGVTQTPRYLIKTRGQQVTLSCSPISGHRSVSWYQQTPGQGLQFLFEYFSETQRNKGNFPGRFSGRQFSNSRSEMNVSTLELGDSALYLCASDQGNTGELFFGEGSRLTVL.